These 9 T cell receptor beta chains share one sample of origin, sequenced in a study of shared clonotypes between healthy human individuals. Some clones are missing from TCRdb's copy, which holds only in-frame ones; the method was immunoSEQ multiplex PCR. The sample lists roughly 720,000 clones, about nine tenths occurring once. Sequencing was done on a sample of memory CD8+ T cells from PBMCs. The subset was: CD45RO+ cells pooled with CCR7-negative TemRA cells. These receptors originate from a man aged 18 to 30 in good health. Some clones in this sample may be carry-over from other donors' samples.

The rearrangement uses TRBV16 and TRBJ1-5, with TRBD1 matching over 7 bases. Per germline, CDR1 KGHSY and CDR2 FQNENV. The CDR3 loop spans 18 amino acids. V lost 2 bases, J lost 2 bases, and 12 bases stayed unmatched. As DNA, the CDR3 is TGTGCCAGCAGCCAACCTGACAGGGAGAGGCTTCGCAATCAGCCCCAGCATTTT. Encoded protein: CASSQPDRERLRNQPQHF. The full variable domain, its missing parts supplied by reference TRBV16 and TRBJ1-5, is GEEVAQTPKHLVRGEGQKAKLYCAPIKGHSYVFWYQQVLKNEFKFLISFQNENVFDETGMPKERFSAKCLPNSPCSLEIQATKLEDSAVYFCASSQPDRERLRNQPQHFGDGTRLSIL.

The CDR3 DNA reads TGTGCCAGCAGCTTGGGGGACAGGGGGCCTGGAGAGACCCAGTACTTC. Its translation: CASSLGDRGPGETQYF. The chain carries TRBV5-8 and TRBJ2-5; 12 bases agree with TRBD1. The V and J ends lost 0 bases and 4 bases, in that order; junction bases with no gene match: 4. The CDR3 runs to 16 residues. Germline V lookup: CDR1 SGHTS, CDR2 YDEGEE. Variable domain in full (rest from reference TRBV5-8 and TRBJ2-5): EAGVTQSPTHLIKTRGQQATLRCSPISGHTSVYWYQQALGLGLQFLLWYDEGEERNRGNFPPRFSGRQFPNYSSELNVNALELEDSALYLCASSLGDRGPGETQYFGPGTRLLVL.

A few counts support this clone. The chain links TRBV14 to TRBJ2-7, with D hard to call. The V gene lost 4 bases and the J gene lost 3 bases, with 7 bases spanning the gap. Germline lookup yields CDR1 SGHDN and CDR2 FVKESK. The CDR3 has 12 residues. For the CDR3, the DNA is TGTGCCAGCAGCCCCTCTTTCTACGAGCAGTACTTC. Protein: CASSPSFYEQYF.

The rearrangement uses TRBV19 and TRBJ2-4; 7 bases line up with TRBD2. The ends lost 7 bases at V and 3 bases at J; junction bases unmatched: 6. Germline V lookup: CDR1 LNHDA, CDR2 SQIVND (reference sequence). The CDR3 extends over 14 amino acids. CDR3 DNA sequence: TGTGCCAGTACAGGTTGGGAGGGCAAAAACATTCAGTACTTC. This codes for CASTGWEGKNIQYF.

The V call is TRBV6-1, the J call TRBJ2-7; TRBD2 aligns across 11 bases. The junction had 2 bases not matched to a gene; V was cut back by 3 bases and J by 1 base. This CDR3 spans 15 amino acids. Looked up from germline, CDR1 is MNHNS and CDR2 is SASEGT. This chain's CDR3 is CASSEGLAVSYEQYF. For the CDR3, the DNA is TGTGCCAGCAGTGAGGGACTAGCGGTATCCTACGAGCAGTACTTC.

A note on this clone: This sample also contains other DNA sequences that code for the same CDR3. CDR3 in DNA: TGTGCCAGCGGACAAGGGGGATACGAGCAGTACTTC. Translation gives CASGQGGYEQYF. V gene TRBV27 combines with J gene TRBJ2-7, with D possibly being TRBD1 (6 bases). Deletions cut 8 bases from V and 4 bases from J, with 12 bases between. The CDR3 spans 12 residues. Germline CDR1 reads MNHEY; CDR2 reads SMNVEV (reference sequence).

This rearrangement joins TRBV27 to TRBJ1-4, with a tentative D call TRBD1 (5 bases). The CDR3 sequence is 17 residues long. The germline CDR1 and CDR2 sequences are MNHEY and SMNVEV (reference sequence). V shed 3 bases and J shed 5 bases, with 19 bases lying between them. The CDR3 sequence is CASSLTPWGEENEKLFF. DNA of the CDR3: TGTGCCAGCAGTTTGACCCCGTGGGGCGAAGAGAATGAAAAACTGTTTTTT.

The V and J genes are TRBV1 and TRBJ1-1. TRBV1 is deemed a pseudogene. The CDR3 spans 15 residues. The CDR3 protein is CTSSQVVFRHTEAFF. In nucleotides, the CDR3 is TGCACCAGCAGCCAAGTCGTATTCCGTCACACTGAAGCTTTCTTT.

The V call is TRBV4-3, the J call TRBJ2-5; TRBD1 might be the D (5 bases). Germline values: CDR1 LGHNA, CDR2 YSLEER. V was trimmed by 5 bases and J by 5 bases, leaving 21 bases between them. CDR3 length: 16 amino acids. The CDR3 is CASSRTLRQGVETQYF. CDR3 nucleotides: TGCGCCAGCAGCAGGACCCTCCGGCAGGGTGTGGAGACCCAGTACTTC.